The following is a T cell receptor (beta chain) sequence with its context. Its specificity is not known. This table comes from immunoSEQ multiplex PCR, and its TCRdb copy is limited to in-frame clones, with some not included. Of around 1,500 clones listed, 30% to 45% are singletons. The data are from a study of T cells in localized non-small cell lung cancer. Whole-study findings and limits: Appearances in adjacent lung were noted for a median 57 of the top 100 tumor clones. Only one tumor region went through sequencing, so heterogeneity may still be there. Elevated circulating T cell density in blood was associated with longer overall survival. Exceeding tumor, uninvolved adjacent lung had the highest T cell clonality.

The receptor's source is a male donor aged 60 or older with stage II squamous cell lung carcinoma. This specimen was lung tumor tissue, taken before any cancer treatment.

This CDR3 reads CASPYCGTYEQYF. In nucleotides, the CDR3 is TGTGCTAGTCCGTACTGCGGCACCTACGAGCAGTACTTC. The rearrangement uses TRBV12-5 and TRBJ2-7; D not certain. V was trimmed by 8 bases and J by 2 bases, leaving 13 bases between them. The CDR3 totals 13 residues. CDR1 and CDR2 from the germline V gene are LGHNT and FRNRAP.